These 5 T cell receptor beta chains came from one sample sequenced in a study of human T cells and chemical hapten exposure. TCRdb reprocessed the RACE reads via MiXCR and lists one record per CDR3 protein. The sample includes tens of thousands of distinct CDR3 sequences, more than 9.5% of them seen just once. Time point reported: patch test 3, about 24 weeks after DPC sensitization. Treatment of the sample: therapeutic diphenylcyclopropenone sensitization with weekly scalp DPC. The specimen was whole blood, collected in connection with sensitization to the hapten diphenylcyclopropenone (DPC). The receptors shown here come from a woman under 40 with alopecia areata. Some clones in this sample may be carry-over from other donors' samples.

CDR3 residues: CASSLGTYEQYF. The CDR3 DNA is TGTGCCAGCAGCTTAGGGACGTACGAGCAGTACTTC. The chain employs TRBV7-9 and TRBJ2-7, with D unclear. Germline lookup yields CDR1 SEHNR and CDR2 FQNEAQ (reference sequence). Trimming removed 1 base from V and 4 bases from J, with 5 bases in between. The length of the CDR3 is 12 residues.

This clonotype turned up a few times. This chain links TRBV18 with TRBJ1-2, with D perhaps matching TRBD1 (6 bases). Germline CDR1 and CDR2: KGHSH and LQKENI. Trimming left V 2 bases short and J 5 bases short, with 15 bases between. There are 15 residues in the CDR3. The CDR3 reads CASSPNSRQAYGYTF. As DNA, the CDR3 is TGTGCCAGCTCACCAAACTCACGACAGGCGTATGGCTACACCTTC.

Concerning this clonotype itself: A much larger clone sits a single nucleotide away, making a read error possible. The gene calls are TRBV2 and TRBJ2-7; 11 bases are shared with TRBD1. Germline V gene sequence: CDR1 SNHLY, CDR2 FYNNEI. CDR3 length: 16 amino acids. The CDR3 DNA follows: TGTGTCAGCAGCCCAGGACAGGGGGCCCTTTCCTACGAGCAGTACTTC. Translation gives CVSSPGQGALSYEQYF.

This clonotype has ten or more counts. The chain employs TRBV6-5 and TRBJ1-6, with D tentatively TRBD1 (5 bases). Trimming pared 7 bases from V and 6 bases from J, leaving 16 bases between. Germline loops: CDR1 MNHEY, CDR2 SVGAGI. This CDR3 is built from 15 residues. The CDR3: CASTHGAGFNSPLHF. CDR3 nucleotides: TGTGCCAGCACCCACGGGGCTGGGTTTAATTCACCCCTCCACTTT.

This clonotype was detected many times. CDR3: CSAGTSGGAQSSYNEQFF. CDR3 sequence (DNA): TGCAGTGCTGGGACTAGCGGGGGGGCCCAAAGCTCCTACAATGAGCAGTTCTTC. The chain joins TRBV20-1 to TRBJ2-1; TRBD2 matches 16 bases. Germline V gene lookup returns CDR1 DFQATT and CDR2 SNEGSKA (reference sequence). The CDR3 consists of 18 residues. The J segment lost 0 bases and the V segment lost 5 bases, leaving 7 bases of the junction unmatched.